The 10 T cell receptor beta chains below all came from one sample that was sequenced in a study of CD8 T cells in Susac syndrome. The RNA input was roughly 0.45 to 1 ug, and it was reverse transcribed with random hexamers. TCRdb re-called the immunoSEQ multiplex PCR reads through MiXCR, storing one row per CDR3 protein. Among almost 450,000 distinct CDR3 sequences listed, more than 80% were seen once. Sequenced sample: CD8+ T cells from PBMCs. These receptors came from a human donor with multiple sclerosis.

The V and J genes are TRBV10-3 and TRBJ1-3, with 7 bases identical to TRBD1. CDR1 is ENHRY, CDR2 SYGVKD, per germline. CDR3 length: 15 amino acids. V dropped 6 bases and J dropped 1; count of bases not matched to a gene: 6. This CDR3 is CAISETGESGNTIYF. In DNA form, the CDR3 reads TGTGCCATCAGCGAAACAGGGGAATCTGGAAACACCATATATTTT.

The CDR3 sequence is CASSQAPAREGNNEQFF. DNA of the CDR3: TGCGCCAGCAGCCAAGCCCCCGCGCGGGAGGGGAACAATGAGCAGTTCTTC. The chain combines TRBV4-1 with TRBJ2-1; 9 bases are shared with TRBD2. CDR3 length: 17 residues. Trimming cost V 1 base and J 5 bases; bases outside gene matches: 9. Looked up from germline, CDR1 is MGHRA and CDR2 is YSYEKL.

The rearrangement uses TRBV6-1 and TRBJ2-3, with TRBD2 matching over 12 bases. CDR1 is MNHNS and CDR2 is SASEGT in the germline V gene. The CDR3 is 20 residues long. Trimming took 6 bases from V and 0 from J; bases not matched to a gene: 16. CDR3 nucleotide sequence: TGTGCCAGCAGCCCCTTAGATCTCACTAGCGGGGGGCGGAGCACAGATACGCAGTATTTT. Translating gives CASSPLDLTSGGRSTDTQYF.

CDR3 protein: CATSRTVPNTEAFF. Here the CDR3 DNA reads TGTGCCACCAGCCGAACAGTACCGAACACTGAAGCTTTCTTT. The chain is built from TRBV15 and TRBJ1-1; D is undetermined. Trimming took 5 bases from V and 1 from J, leaving 11 bases between them. Germline assignment: CDR1 LNHNV and CDR2 YYDKDF (reference sequence). CDR3 length: 14 amino acids.

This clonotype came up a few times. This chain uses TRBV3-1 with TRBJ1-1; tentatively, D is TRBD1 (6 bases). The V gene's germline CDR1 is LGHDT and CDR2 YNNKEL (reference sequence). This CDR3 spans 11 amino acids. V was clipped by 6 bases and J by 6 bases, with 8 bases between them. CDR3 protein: CASSQGPEAFF. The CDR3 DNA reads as TGTGCCAGCAGTCAGGGGCCTGAAGCTTTCTTT.

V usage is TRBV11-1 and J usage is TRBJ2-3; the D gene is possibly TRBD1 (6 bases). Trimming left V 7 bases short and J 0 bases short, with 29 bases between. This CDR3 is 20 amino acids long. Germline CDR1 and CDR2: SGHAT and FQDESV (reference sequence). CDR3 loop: CASIQGDAKKDSPSTDTQYF. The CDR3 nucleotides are TGTGCCAGCATCCAGGGTGATGCTAAAAAGGACAGTCCTAGCACAGATACGCAGTATTTT. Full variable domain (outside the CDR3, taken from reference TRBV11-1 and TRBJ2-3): EAEVAQSPRYKITEKSQAVAFWCDPISGHATLYWYRQILGQGPELLVQFQDESVVDDSQLPKDRFSAERLKGVDSTLKIQPAELGDSAMYLCASIQGDAKKDSPSTDTQYFGPGTRLTVL.

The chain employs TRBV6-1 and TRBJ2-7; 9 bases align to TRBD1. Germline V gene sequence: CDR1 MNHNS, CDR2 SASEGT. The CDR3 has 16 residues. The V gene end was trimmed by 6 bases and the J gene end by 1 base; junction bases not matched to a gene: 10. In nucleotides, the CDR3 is TGTGCCAGCAGACCCGGGACAGGGAGACTTTCCTACGAGCAGTACTTC. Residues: CASRPGTGRLSYEQYF.

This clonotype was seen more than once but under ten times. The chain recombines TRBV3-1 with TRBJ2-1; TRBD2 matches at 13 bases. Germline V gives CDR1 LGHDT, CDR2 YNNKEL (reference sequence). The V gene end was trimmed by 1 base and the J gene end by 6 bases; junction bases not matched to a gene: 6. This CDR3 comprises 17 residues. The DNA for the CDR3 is TGTGCCAGCAGCCAAGGACTAGCGGGGGGACTTTTCAATGAGCAGTTCTTC. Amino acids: CASSQGLAGGLFNEQFF.

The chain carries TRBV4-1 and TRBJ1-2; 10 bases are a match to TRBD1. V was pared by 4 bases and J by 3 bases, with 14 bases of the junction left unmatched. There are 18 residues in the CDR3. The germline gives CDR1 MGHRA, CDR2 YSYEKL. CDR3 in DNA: TGCGCCAGCAGCCCCCCCGGACAGGGGGTTGGAGGGTACTATGGCTACACCTTC. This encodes CASSPPGQGVGGYYGYTF.

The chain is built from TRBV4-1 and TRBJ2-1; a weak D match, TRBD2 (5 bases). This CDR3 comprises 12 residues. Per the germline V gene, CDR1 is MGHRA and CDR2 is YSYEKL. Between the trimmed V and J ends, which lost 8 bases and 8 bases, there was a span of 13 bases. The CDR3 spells CASQEEGDEQFF. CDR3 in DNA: TGCGCCAGCCAGGAAGAGGGCGATGAGCAGTTCTTC.